These T cell receptor beta chains were read from a single sample in a study of shared clonotypes between healthy human individuals. Data came from immunoSEQ multiplex PCR; TCRdb stores just in-frame clones and leaves some out. The repertoire has approximately 2,000,000 clones, under 95% of them found once; the top ten carry around 0.4%. Sequencing used naive CD4+ T cells from PBMCs. The receptors shown here come from a man in his late teens or twenties in good health. Some clones in this sample may be carry-over from other donors' samples. The CDR3 runs from the conserved cysteine through the conserved F or W. The D gene is left open where the match is weak. Clone size appears in some rows only: once, few, many, or a class for an expanded clone.

d_call,j_call,v_call,clone_size,cdr3_nt,cdr3_aa
TRBD2,TRBJ2-2,TRBV2,once,TGTGCCAGCAGTGCGCTGACTAGCGGGAACGGGGAGCTGTTTTTT,CASSALTSGNGELFF
.,TRBJ2-6,TRBV6-5,.,TGTGCCAGCAGCTACGAGTCACTGCGCGGGGCCAACGTCCTGACTTTC,CASSYESLRGANVLTF
TRBD2,TRBJ2-7,TRBV5-8,.,TGTGCCAGCAGCTTAGGGACTAGCGGGATCTACTACGAGCAGTACTTC,CASSLGTSGIYYEQYF
.,TRBJ1-1,TRBV27,once,TGTGCCAGCAGCCTGACCTACAGGGCGGGAAGCACTGAAGCTTTCTTT,CASSLTYRAGSTEAFF
.,TRBJ2-7,TRBV10-3,.,TGTGCCATCAGCACGGGTACGGACGAGCAGTACTTC,CAISTGTDEQYF
.,TRBJ1-2,TRBV29-1,.,TGCAGCGTTGAGGGGGGAACCTACACCTTC,CSVEGGTYTF
.,TRBJ2-7,TRBV6-1,once,TGTGCCAGCAGTTACAATAGCGAGCAGTACTTC,CASSYNSEQYF
.,TRBJ2-3,TRBV5-1,.,TGCGCCAGCTCAAGAGGATTGGAATCGGGAACGCAGTATTTT,CASSRGLESGTQYF
TRBD1,TRBJ1-1,TRBV28,few,TGTGCCAGCAGTTTACGACAGGGGAATTTGAACACTGAAGCTTTCTTT,CASSLRQGNLNTEAFF
.,TRBJ2-2,TRBV18,once,TGTGCCAGCTCACACGTACGGGACACCGGGGAGCTGTTTTTT,CASSHVRDTGELFF
.,TRBJ2-5,TRBV30,.,TGTGCCTGGGGGTACCAAGAGACCCAGTACTTC,CAWGYQETQYF